Presented here are 15 T cell receptor beta chains from one specimen sequenced in a study of OX40 agonist ivuxolimab in advanced cancers. Clones were sequenced by immunoSEQ multiplex PCR, and TCRdb holds only the in-frame ones, with some missing. The table records about 54,000 clones, about 89% of them present only once. This specimen was CD4+ or CD8+ T cells sorted from blood, taken in a trial of the OX40 agonist ivuxolimab. The receptors stem from an adult with an advanced solid tumor such as melanoma, head and neck, liver or kidney cancer.

The gene calls are TRBV7-9 and TRBJ1-1; D unresolved. This CDR3 is 13 amino acids long. CDR1 and CDR2 (germline): SEHNR, FQNEAQ (reference sequence). V was clipped by 6 bases and J by 1 base, with 9 bases between them. Written as DNA, the CDR3 is TGTGCCAGCAGGGTGGGGAAGAACACTGAAGCTTTCTTT. Its translation: CASRVGKNTEAFF.

The gene calls are TRBV6-6 and TRBJ2-5, with D uncertain. The CDR3 runs 15 residues. V lost 5 bases to trimming and J lost 0 bases, with 13 bases between them. Germline V CDR1 and CDR2: MNHNY, SVGAGI (reference sequence). This chain's CDR3 is CASSPGKGYQETQYF. The CDR3 DNA reads as TGTGCCAGCAGTCCCGGCAAGGGCTACCAAGAGACCCAGTACTTC.

This chain joins TRBV7-2 and TRBJ2-1, with D uncertain. Trimming cost V 1 base and J 5 bases, with 9 bases left between them. Germline-derived CDR1 and CDR2 are SGHTA and FQGNSA. CDR3 length: 14 residues. The CDR3 DNA follows: TGTGCCAGCAGCTTAGTCATAGTTAACAATGAGCAGTTCTTC. It translates to CASSLVIVNNEQFF.

This chain links TRBV27 with TRBJ2-3, with 8 bases lining up with TRBD2. The ends lost 3 bases at V and 2 bases at J; junction bases unmatched: 4. Per germline, CDR1 MNHEY and CDR2 SMNVEV (reference sequence). This CDR3 comprises 15 residues. The CDR3 sequence is CASSFSGGFTDTQYF. Written as DNA, the CDR3 is TGTGCCAGCAGTTTCAGCGGGGGATTCACAGATACGCAGTATTTT.

CDR3 DNA: TGTGCCAGCTCTCTTGACACTAGCACAGATACGCAGTATTTT. It translates to CASSLDTSTDTQYF. The chain uses TRBV18 and TRBJ2-3; D remains ambiguous. The ends were cut back, 6 bases at V and 0 bases at J, with 10 bases in the middle. Germline lookup yields CDR1 KGHSH and CDR2 LQKENI. CDR3 length: 14 residues.

This chain connects TRBV27 to TRBJ2-7; TRBD1 matches 10 bases. J was trimmed by 2 bases and V by 6 bases; bases with no gene match: 4. Germline V gene lookup returns CDR1 MNHEY and CDR2 SMNVEV (reference sequence). This CDR3 is 14 amino acids long. The CDR3 sequence: CASRPGQGTYEQYF. The CDR3 nucleotides are TGTGCCAGCAGACCGGGACAGGGGACCTACGAGCAGTACTTC.

This chain connects TRBV7-8 to TRBJ2-7, with 13 positions matching TRBD2. The CDR3 is made up of 17 amino acids. Germline V gene data show CDR1 as SGHVS and CDR2 as FQNEAQ. V was pared by 1 base and J by 3 bases, with 6 bases of the junction left unmatched. The CDR3 reads CASSLGGLAGIIYEQYF. CDR3 in DNA: TGTGCCAGCAGCTTAGGGGGACTAGCGGGGATTATCTACGAGCAGTACTTC.

This chain links TRBV11-2 with TRBJ2-7, with D perhaps given as TRBD1 or TRBD2 (5 bases each). Germline CDR1 SGHAT, CDR2 FQNNGV. V was shortened by 8 bases and J by 9 bases, with 14 bases between the two germline ends. The CDR3 is made up of 11 amino acids. CDR3 residues: CASHEIGGQYF. CDR3 coding DNA: TGTGCCAGCCACGAAATTGGGGGGCAGTACTTC.

This chain joins TRBV6-4 and TRBJ1-2; 10 bases map to TRBD1. This CDR3 region has 15 residues. From germline, CDR1 is MRHNA and CDR2 SNTAGT. J was trimmed by 7 bases and V by 5 bases; bases with no gene match: 10. The CDR3 sequence: CASSSSDRGRIGYTF. Here the CDR3 DNA reads TGTGCCAGCAGTTCTTCCGACAGGGGGCGGATTGGCTACACCTTC.

The chain employs TRBV28 and TRBJ2-7; D not certain. Trimming stripped 5 bases from V and 3 bases from J, with 17 bases between. Germline CDR1 and CDR2: MDHEN and SYDVKM. This CDR3 spans 15 amino acids. The CDR3 here is CASSPPDRPDYEQYF. The CDR3 region has the DNA TGTGCCAGCAGTCCGCCGGACCGTCCCGACTACGAGCAGTACTTC.

V and J are TRBV7-9 and TRBJ1-2; D ambiguous. This CDR3 is built from 13 residues. Trimming removed 5 bases from V and 2 bases from J, with 9 bases in between. Germline loops: CDR1 SEHNR, CDR2 FQNEAQ (reference sequence). CDR3 DNA sequence: TGTGCCAGCAGCCAGACACTAAACTATGGCTACACCTTC. It is translated as CASSQTLNYGYTF.

The gene calls are TRBV7-9 and TRBJ1-2, with no clear D. Germline loops: CDR1 SEHNR, CDR2 FQNEAQ (reference sequence). The CDR3 totals 13 residues. The germline V and J ends were trimmed by 2 bases and 6 bases, with 10 bases remaining between them. The CDR3 bases are TGTGCCAGCAGCTTAAACTCGGGGAATGGCTACACCTTC. Its translation: CASSLNSGNGYTF.

The chain carries TRBV6-6 and TRBJ1-1; D call uncertain. The germline V and J ends were trimmed by 6 bases and 7 bases, with 12 bases remaining between them. CDR3 length equals 12 residues. From germline, CDR1 is MNHNY and CDR2 SVGAGI (reference sequence). The CDR3 is CASRPADGEAFF. The CDR3 DNA reads TGTGCCAGCAGACCCGCGGACGGTGAAGCTTTCTTT.

For the CDR3, the DNA is TGTGCCAGCTCACGACCGACAGCCGCCCAAGAGACCCAGTACTTC. Its protein is CASSRPTAAQETQYF. The gene calls are TRBV18 and TRBJ2-5; D possibly corresponds to TRBD1 (5 bases). V lost 4 bases, J lost 1 base, and 13 bases lay in between. Germline V gene data show CDR1 as KGHSH and CDR2 as LQKENI. The CDR3 contains 15 residues.

The rearrangement uses TRBV10-3 and TRBJ1-1; no reliable D call. Deletions cut 7 bases from V and 3 bases from J, with 18 bases between. This CDR3 has 15 amino acids. Per germline, CDR1 ENHRY and CDR2 SYGVKD. The CDR3 nucleotides read TGTGCCATCAAAGAAGGACGCCCCGGGGACACTGAAGCTTTCTTT. Translating gives CAIKEGRPGDTEAFF.